This T cell receptor beta chain appears in the sequencing data of a study of response to subunit inactivated influenza vaccine. TCRdb redid the calling of the RT-PCR reads with MiXCR, one entry per CDR3 protein. The table records approximately 700,000 distinct CDR3 sequences, roughly 13% of them present only once. Study-level results: It was suggested by the authors that few new T cells are recruited by each seasonal influenza vaccination.

This clonotype was seen ten or more times. Antigen: not known. V was cut by 3 bases and J by 0 bases, with 14 bases left in between. CDR3 length equals 17 residues. Germline CDR1 and CDR2: MDHEN and SYDVKM. The sequence was collected from a man in his forties or fifties who received an inactivated influenza vaccine. This chain joins TRBV28 and TRBJ2-2; TRBD2 might be the D (6 bases). Sequences were derived from PBMCs from blood, sampled around two weeks before vaccination. The CDR3 DNA reads TGTGCCAGCAGTTTGGTGGAGCGGGCAGCGAACACCGGGGAGCTGTTTTTT. Its protein is CASSLVERAANTGELFF.